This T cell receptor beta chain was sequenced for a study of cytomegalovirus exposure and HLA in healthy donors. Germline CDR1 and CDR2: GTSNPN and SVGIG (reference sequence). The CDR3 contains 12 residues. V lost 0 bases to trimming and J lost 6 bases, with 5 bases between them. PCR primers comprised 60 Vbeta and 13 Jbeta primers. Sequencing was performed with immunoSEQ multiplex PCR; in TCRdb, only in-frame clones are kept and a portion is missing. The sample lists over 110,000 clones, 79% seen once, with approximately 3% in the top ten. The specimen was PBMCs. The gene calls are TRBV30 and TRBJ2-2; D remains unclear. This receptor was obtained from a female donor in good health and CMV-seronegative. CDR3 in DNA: TGTGCCTGGAGTGTACTTGCCGGGGAGCTGTTTTTT. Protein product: CAWSVLAGELFF.